The T cell receptor beta chain described here comes from a study of CD8+ T cells in alopecia areata. Study-wide background: The drug, oral tofacitinib, was given to treated patients at 5 to 10 mg twice daily. The study's findings and limits: Alopecia totalis/universalis scalp especially showed more expanded CD8+ clones than normal scalp.

Isolated RNA was reverse transcribed into cDNA used as the sequencing template. Clones were read by immunoSEQ multiplex PCR, and TCRdb kept only the in-frame ones, dropping some. The sample contains more than 200,000 clones, around 67% of which appear only once. In alopecia areata patients, both lesional scalp punch biopsies and peripheral blood were collected. With 0 bases clipped from V and 2 bases from J, the junction kept 7 bases outside the gene matches. CDR3 length: 16 residues. Germline V gives CDR1 SGHRS, CDR2 YFSETQ. About this clone: Its specificity is unknown.

This specimen was CD4+ T cells sorted from blood, taken at week 0. This receptor was taken from a human donor with alopecia areata. This chain joins TRBV5-1 and TRBJ2-5; 7 nucleotides agree with TRBD2. The CDR3 protein is CASSLARASGQETQYF. Written as DNA, the CDR3 is TGCGCCAGCAGCTTGGCCAGGGCTAGCGGACAAGAGACCCAGTACTTC.